This T cell receptor beta chain came from a study of T cell responses to AZD1222 COVID-19 vaccine (dated by TCRdb to 2020 to 2023). Describing the broader study: AZD1222 recipients with second doses at about 4 weeks or about 12 weeks were pooled, because spike-specific TCR depth and breadth did not differ between schedules. A total of more than 230 trial participants underwent TCR sequencing, of whom 207 received two doses of AZD1222 and approximately 25 received two doses of the MenACWY control vaccine. Enrollment into the trials was organized by age into subgroups of 18-55, 56-69 and 70-plus years, and those subgroups contained roughly 150, 30 and 60 TCR-sequenced participants, respectively. What the authors observed across the whole study: A significant rise in spike-specific TCR breadth and depth was observed after two AZD1222 doses relative to day 0 and relative to MenACWY recipients. The vaccine-associated CD4 TCRs covered the entire spike protein, and the dominant responses fell in regions 160-218 and 743-854. Conclusions about previously exposed vaccinees are limited, since just five or six AZD1222 recipients were seropositive for SARS-CoV-2 at baseline. Most participants were white British and females outnumbered males, and the authors suggested that clonal diversity may have been underestimated. Nearly half of unique spike-specific TCRs reportedly recognized epitopes outside regions mutated in the B.1.351 and B.1.1.7 variants. Because no samples from the day 14 peak response were available, repertoires could be characterized only after the peak T cell response. In the small 56-69-year group, the increase in depth fell short of significance, most likely because of low power.

Looking up the germline V gene (reference sequence) yields CDR1 LNHDA and CDR2 SQIVND. The CDR3 holds 13 amino acids from the cysteine to the phenylalanine. Of the read, only the CDR3 DNA is kept; its 39 bases are in frame from base 1. V lost 3 bases and J lost 4 bases; the stretch between them is 9 bases long. The CDR3 regions of human TCRbeta chains were subjected to immunosequencing. In the paper's pipeline: Repertoire TCRs were checked for matches against a reference library of SARS-CoV-2-specific TCRs that had been generated using the MIRA antigen-specificity platform. Breadth was defined as the fraction of unique TCRs that were SARS-CoV-2-associated. Depth was defined as the fraction of total T cells that were SARS-CoV-2-associated. Using the MIRA data, each spike-specific TCR was assigned both to the spike region to which the TCR was reactive and to a CD4 or CD8 class. Log10-transformed breadth and depth values were compared by one-way ANOVA with Sidak's multiple comparisons tests. The clones in this table, taken by TCRdb from immuneACCESS, are in-frame only. Not every clone is retained; where verified, under half of the shortfall comes from an unresolved V gene, and the cause of the rest is unknown. The V and J calls and the clone size are those of that table, but D and trimming were determined from the DNA. The sample records some 120,000 clones, about 93% of which are singletons. The leading ten clones occupy roughly 7.2% of the sample.

Comment on this clone: It lacks a known antigen. No qualities accompany the bases; no much larger clone lies one base away.

What this sample's time point label stands for: baseline before first vaccination. Samples from vaccinated people were obtained from the UK trials COV001 and COV002, which included a single-blind randomized controlled phase 2/3 trial of AZD1222 (ChAdOx1 nCoV-19) in healthy adults. For TCRbeta chain sequencing, PBMC samples were collected from trial participants at day 0 and at day 28 after the second dose. The input for sequencing was peripheral blood, taken on day 0 of AZD1222 vaccination. The chain was built from TRBV19 and TRBJ1-2; no confident D gene assignment can be made. This TCR came from an adult in good health. CDR3 reads: CASSIGLSYGYTF. The DNA reads TGTGCCAGTAGTATTGGACTGAGCTATGGCTACACCTTC.